Below, 25 T cell receptor beta chains from the same sample are listed, as sequenced in a study of human T cells and chemical hapten exposure. The library labeled individual cDNA molecules by adding unique molecular identifiers to them. TCRdb re-analysed the reads in MiXCR, keeping a single row per CDR3 protein. The sample records about 120,000 distinct CDR3 sequences, approximately 9.3% being singletons. The total RNA was obtained from whole blood that was not fractionated. The sequencing input was whole blood. The receptors derive from a human donor in good health. Some clones in this sample may be carry-over from other donors' samples.

This clonotype turned up a few times. This sequence joins TRBV10-2 and TRBJ1-2; the match to TRBD1 covers 8 bases. CDR1 and CDR2 from the germline V gene are WSHSY and SAAADI. The CDR3 totals 14 residues. The J segment lost 6 bases and the V segment lost 6 bases, leaving 9 bases of the junction unmatched. The CDR3 DNA is TGCGCCAGCAGGATGACAGGGGATAGGGATGGCTACACCTTC. The encoded protein is CASRMTGDRDGYTF.

This clonotype was observed at least ten times. The gene calls are TRBV18 and TRBJ1-2; D is ambiguous. The CDR3 is 15 amino acids. Trimming left V 0 bases short and J 1 base short, with 9 bases between. From germline, CDR1 is KGHSH and CDR2 LQKENI. CDR3 protein: CASSPPRALNYGYTF. The DNA for the CDR3 is TGTGCCAGCTCACCACCGCGGGCCCTTAACTATGGCTACACCTTC. The entire variable domain, with the rest obtained from reference TRBV18 and TRBJ1-2, is as follows: NAGVMQNPRHLVRRRGQEARLRCSPMKGHSHVYWYRQLPEEGLKFMVYLQKENIIDESGMPKERFSAEFPKEGPSILRIQQVVRGDSAAYFCASSPPRALNYGYTFGSGTRLTVV.

This chain joins TRBV6-5 and TRBJ1-2; D may be TRBD1 (6 bases). Germline loops: CDR1 MNHEY, CDR2 SVGAGI. This CDR3 contains 12 residues. V shed 4 bases and J shed 7 bases, with 10 bases lying between them. The CDR3 loop reads CASSLNRVGYTF. The CDR3 bases are TGTGCCAGCAGTTTAAACAGGGTTGGCTACACCTTC.

The chain employs TRBV7-9 and TRBJ2-3; possibly TRBD1 or TRBD2 for D (5 bases each). CDR1 SEHNR and CDR2 FQNEAQ come from the germline V gene (reference sequence). Between the trimmed V and J ends, which lost 5 bases and 3 bases, there was a span of 15 bases. CDR3 size: 15 residues. The CDR3, as DNA: TGTGCCAGCAGCCCCCCGTCGGGGCGGACAGATACGCAGTATTTT. This sequence encodes CASSPPSGRTDTQYF.

The V and J genes are TRBV5-1 and TRBJ2-3; maybe TRBD2 (6 bases). V was shortened by 1 base and J by 1 base, with 10 bases between the two germline ends. Germline V gene lookup returns CDR1 SGHRS and CDR2 YFSETQ. The CDR3 spans 15 residues. In DNA, the CDR3 is TGCGCCAGCAGCTTGCGGGGGATGGGCACAGATACGCAGTATTTT. Amino acids: CASSLRGMGTDTQYF.

This clonotype showed up just a few times. This sequence joins TRBV18 and TRBJ1-1, with a weak D call TRBD1 (5 bases). CDR1 is KGHSH, CDR2 LQKENI, per germline. V lost 3 bases to trimming and J lost 0 bases, with 14 bases between them. This CDR3 has 16 amino acids. The CDR3 DNA reads as TGTGCCAGCTCACCCGGGGTCTCAGGGATGAACACTGAAGCTTTCTTT. Amino acids: CASSPGVSGMNTEAFF. The variable domain in full, completed from reference TRBV18 and TRBJ1-1, reads NAGVMQNPRHLVRRRGQEARLRCSPMKGHSHVYWYRQLPEEGLKFMVYLQKENIIDESGMPKERFSAEFPKEGPSILRIQQVVRGDSAAYFCASSPGVSGMNTEAFFGQGTRLTVV.

The V gene is TRBV20-1, the J gene TRBJ2-7, with D tentatively TRBD1 or TRBD2 (5 bases each). Per germline, CDR1 DFQATT and CDR2 SNEGSKA (reference sequence). The CDR3 has 18 amino acids. V lost 4 bases to trimming and J lost 5 bases, with 30 bases between them. The CDR3 protein is CSATEEGFLTELLHEQYF. The CDR3 DNA reads as TGCAGTGCTACAGAAGAGGGGTTCCTGACTGAACTTTTACACGAGCAGTACTTC.

The count of this clonotype is one. The chain carries TRBV11-1 and TRBJ2-7, with D hard to call. Per germline, CDR1 SGHAT and CDR2 FQDESV (reference sequence). Between the trimmed V and J ends, which lost 6 bases and 9 bases, there was a span of 18 bases. The CDR3 has 13 residues. CDR3 sequence reads: CASRTRVGEVQYF. Written as DNA, the CDR3 is TGTGCCAGCAGGACCCGAGTTGGGGAAGTGCAGTACTTC.

The gene calls are TRBV6-6 and TRBJ2-5; D call uncertain. Germline V gene lookup returns CDR1 MNHNY and CDR2 SVGAGI (reference sequence). V lost 1 base and J lost 5, with 11 bases in between. CDR3 length equals 14 residues. The CDR3 sequence is CASSYYIVSETQYF. Written as DNA, the CDR3 is TGTGCCAGCAGTTACTACATCGTTAGCGAGACCCAGTACTTC.

In its sample, this clonotype was seen a few times. The chain employs TRBV23-1 and TRBJ1-5; a weak D match, TRBD1 (6 bases). TRBV23-1 is classed as an ORF, of uncertain function. The V end lost 2 bases, the J end lost 6 bases, and 17 bases lay between the germline ends. There are 16 residues in the CDR3. Written as DNA, the CDR3 is TGCGCCAGCAGTCAAGCCCCGAGGGGGGGACGTCAGCCCCAGCATTTT. It yields the protein CASSQAPRGGRQPQHF.

In its sample, this clonotype was seen many times. The chain recombines TRBV6-2 or TRBV6-3 with TRBJ1-1; no clear D. Trimming took off 2 bases at V and 5 bases at J, with 0 bases between the two ends. Germline V CDR1 and CDR2: MNHEY, SVGEGT. The CDR3 has 10 amino acids. CDR3 nucleotide sequence: TGTGCCAGCAGTTACACTGAAGCTTTCTTT. Protein sequence: CASSYTEAFF.

This chain joins TRBV5-1 and TRBJ2-7; the D call may be TRBD1 or TRBD2 (5 bases each). The CDR3 sequence is 15 residues long. V lost 4 bases and J lost 5, with 19 bases in between. The germline gives CDR1 SGHRS, CDR2 YFSETQ. The DNA for the CDR3 is TGCGCCAGCAGCGTCGTCCGGGACCCTAGGCACGAGCAGTACTTC. It encodes CASSVVRDPRHEQYF.

V gene TRBV12-3 or TRBV12-4 combines with J gene TRBJ2-7, with 7 nucleotides matching TRBD1. V lost 5 bases, J lost 5 bases, and 6 bases stayed unmatched. This CDR3 contains 13 residues. The CDR3 DNA reads as TGTGCCAGCAGTCCTACAGGGGCCCACGAGCAGTACTTC. It yields the protein CASSPTGAHEQYF.

This clonotype was recorded many times. In nucleotides, the CDR3 is TGCAGCGGAGGGAACACTGAAGCTTTCTTT. This codes for CSGGNTEAFF. The V call is TRBV29-1, the J call TRBJ1-1; D gene uncertain. V lost 7 bases and J lost 1, with 4 bases in between. The CDR3 covers 10 residues. CDR1 is SQVTM, CDR2 ANQGSEA, per germline. The whole variable domain, remainder taken from reference TRBV29-1 and TRBJ1-1, is SAVISQKPSRDICQRGTSLTIQCQVDSQVTMMFWYRQQPGQSLTLIATANQGSEATYESGFVIDKFPISRPNLTFSTLTVSNMSPEDSSIYLCSGGNTEAFFGQGTRLTVV.

This clonotype was counted at least ten times. The CDR3 spells CASTLGPYSNQPQHF. In DNA form, the CDR3 reads TGTGCCAGCACCTTGGGGCCATATAGCAATCAGCCCCAGCATTTT. The chain carries TRBV12-3 or TRBV12-4 and TRBJ1-5, with a weak D call TRBD1 (5 bases). This CDR3 spans 15 amino acids. Trimming removed 7 bases from V and 0 bases from J, with 13 bases in between.

This clonotype was found many times. The chain carries TRBV3-1 and TRBJ2-2, with TRBD1 as a possible D gene (6 bases). CDR1 is LGHDT and CDR2 is YNNKEL in the germline V gene (reference sequence). The V end was cut by 1 base, the J end by 1 base, with 10 bases between. The CDR3 contains 16 residues. The CDR3 bases are TGTGCCAGCAGCCAAGTAAGGGGACAGAACACCGGGGAGCTGTTTTTT. It codes for CASSQVRGQNTGELFF.

In its sample, this clonotype was seen a few times. Written as DNA, the CDR3 is TGTGCCAGCAGCGGCGGTCTAGCGGGAGTGGCGGCAGATACGCAGTATTTT. Its protein product is CASSGGLAGVAADTQYF. V usage is TRBV7-9 and J usage is TRBJ2-3; 10 positions match TRBD2. This CDR3 spans 17 amino acids. The germline gives CDR1 SEHNR, CDR2 FQNEAQ (reference sequence). V lost 5 bases to trimming and J lost 4 bases; unmatched junction nucleotides: 12.

The rearrangement links TRBV10-3 to TRBJ2-3; D gene unclear. The germline V gene has CDR1 ENHRY and CDR2 SYGVKD. This CDR3 contains 13 residues. Trimming removed 2 bases at V and 2 bases at J, with 5 bases between. The CDR3 spells CAISEDNTDTQYF. The DNA of the CDR3 is TGTGCCATCAGTGAGGACAACACAGATACGCAGTATTTT.

This clonotype was seen many times. J is TRBJ1-2 and V is TRBV20-1, with TRBD1 as a possible D gene (6 bases). In germline, CDR1 is DFQATT, CDR2 SNEGSKA (reference sequence). V was shortened by 6 bases and J by 0 bases, with 20 bases between the two germline ends. The CDR3 sequence is 16 residues long. The CDR3 DNA reads TGCAGTGCCGAAGACAGGACCCAGAGGACTAACTATGGCTACACCTTC. It yields the protein CSAEDRTQRTNYGYTF.

This clonotype was picked up a small number of times. V usage is TRBV4-1 and J usage is TRBJ1-1, with D possibly matching TRBD1 (5 bases). There are 14 residues in the CDR3. V lost 0 bases and J 4 bases, leaving 9 bases between the germline ends. The germline V gene has CDR1 MGHRA and CDR2 YSYEKL. The CDR3 is CASSQDGGSTEAFF. CDR3 nucleotide sequence: TGCGCCAGCAGCCAAGATGGGGGGAGCACTGAAGCTTTCTTT.

This clonotype was detected ten times or more. The chain links TRBV3-1 to TRBJ1-1; maybe TRBD1 (5 bases). The length of the CDR3 is 15 residues. Germline lookup yields CDR1 LGHDT and CDR2 YNNKEL (reference sequence). V dropped 3 bases and J dropped 1 base, with 12 bases sitting between them. CDR3 amino acids: CASSHSAGANTEAFF. CDR3 coding DNA: TGTGCCAGCAGCCACTCGGCTGGGGCGAACACTGAAGCTTTCTTT.

This clonotype occurred a few times. This chain uses TRBV29-1 with TRBJ2-7; D possibly corresponds to TRBD2 (6 bases). This CDR3 has 13 residues. Trimming removed 6 bases from V and 1 base from J, with 13 bases in between. CDR1 and CDR2 from the germline V gene are SQVTM and ANQGSEA. CDR3 in amino acids: CSVSGTSSYEQYF. The CDR3 DNA reads as TGCAGCGTCTCCGGGACTTCTTCCTACGAGCAGTACTTC.

This clonotype was picked up many times. The CDR3 DNA follows: TGTGCCAGCAGCCAATCGACCCGGACAAACACTGAAGCTTTCTTT. This encodes CASSQSTRTNTEAFF. This chain connects TRBV16 to TRBJ1-1, with a tentative D call TRBD1 (5 bases). The germline CDR1 and CDR2 sequences are KGHSY and FQNENV. This CDR3 has 15 amino acids. Trimming took off 0 bases at V and 2 bases at J, with 10 bases between the two ends.

V is TRBV12-3 or TRBV12-4 and J is TRBJ2-1; 9 bases are a match to TRBD2. CDR3 length: 14 residues. V lost 7 bases to trimming and J lost 5 bases; unmatched junction nucleotides: 6. CDR3 coding DNA: TGTGCCAGCATTACTAGCGGGCATAACAATGAGCAGTTCTTC. This encodes CASITSGHNNEQFF.

This clonotype was recorded at least ten times. V gene TRBV20-1 combines with J gene TRBJ1-6, with 7 bases identical to TRBD1. The germline V gene encodes CDR1 DFQATT and CDR2 SNEGSKA (reference sequence). The CDR3 is 15 amino acids. Losses at the gene ends were 1 base for V and 9 bases for J; bases not matched to a gene: 9. The CDR3 protein is CSARGLQGDSSPLHF. CDR3 nucleotide sequence: TGCAGTGCTAGAGGACTGCAGGGGGATAGTTCACCCCTCCACTTT.